These T cell receptor beta chains were read from a single sample in a study of T cells in Graves' hyperthyroidism and ophthalmopathy. TCRdb processed the multiplex PCR reads anew with MiXCR; each CDR3 protein has one entry. This sample yields about 760,000 distinct CDR3 sequences, of which roughly 32% are seen a single time; around 30% belongs to the top ten. The sample consisted of blood. These receptors were collected from a woman aged 40 to 50 with Graves' hyperthyroidism. Both conserved end residues are part of each CDR3. The D gene is left open where the match is weak. Not every row has a clone size; where given, it reads once, few, many or a size class.

V gene,J gene,D gene,clone size,CDR3 protein,CDR3 DNA
TRBV12-3/TRBV12-4,TRBJ1-5,.,few,CASSLSGALNQPQHF,TGTGCCAGCAGTTTAAGTGGGGCCCTAAATCAGCCCCAGCATTTT
TRBV10-2,TRBJ2-3,.,.,CASSGEIGDTQYF,TGCGCCAGCAGTGGAGAAATCGGCGATACGCAGTATTTT
TRBV7-2,TRBJ2-5,TRBD2,many,CASSLGLAGRIQETQYF,TGTGCCAGCAGCTTAGGACTAGCGGGAAGGATCCAAGAGACCCAGTACTTC
TRBV20-1,TRBJ2-5,.,many,CSARDPKSTYGETQYF,TGCAGTGCTAGAGACCCCAAATCGACTTACGGAGAGACCCAGTACTTC
TRBV27,TRBJ1-1,.,.,CASRLGRYTEAFF,TGTGCCAGCAGGCTGGGGAGGTACACTGAAGCTTTCTTT
TRBV6-1,TRBJ2-2,.,.,CASSASGTGELFF,TGTGCCAGCAGTGCCTCGGGGACCGGGGAGCTGTTTTTT
TRBV7-2,TRBJ2-5,TRBD1,many,CASRGDSQETQYF,TGTGCCAGCAGGGGGGACAGCCAAGAGACCCAGTACTTC
TRBV7-2,TRBJ2-7,.,.,CASSLSPGSYEQCF,TGTGCCAGCAGCTTATCCCCCGGGAGCTACGAGCAGTGCTTC
TRBV19,TRBJ2-5,.,.,CASSIDVRTETQYF,TGTGCCAGTAGTATAGACGTCAGAACGGAGACCCAGTACTTC
TRBV7-9,TRBJ1-2,.,.,CASSLGNRDYGYTF,TGTGCCAGCAGCTTGGGGAACAGGGACTATGGCTACACCTTC
TRBV7-2,TRBJ2-6,.,.,CASSPQFSGANVLTF,TGTGCCAGCAGCCCCCAATTCTCTGGGGCCAACGTCCTGACTTTC
TRBV11-3,TRBJ2-7,TRBD1,.,CAWRSTGVTREQYF,TGTGCCTGGAGGTCGACAGGGGTGACGAGAGAGCAGTACTTC
TRBV10-2,TRBJ1-1,TRBD1,few,CASSQGTEHAGTEAFF,TGTGCCAGCTCACAGGGGACAGAACACGCCGGCACTGAAGCTTTCTTT
TRBV5-1,TRBJ2-2,TRBD2,few,CASSRGLAGGTNTGELFF,TGCGCCAGCAGCCGCGGACTAGCGGGGGGGACGAACACCGGGGAGCTGTTTTTT
TRBV19,TRBJ1-1,TRBD1,few,CASRSDRVNTEAFF,TGTGCCAGTAGATCGGACAGGGTGAACACTGAAGCTTTCTTT
TRBV10-3,TRBJ1-1,.,many,CAIKTGMNTEAFF,TGTGCCATCAAGACGGGGATGAACACTGAAGCTTTCTTT
TRBV7-2,TRBJ1-4,.,.,CASRGGLGHEKLFF,TGTGCCAGCAGGGGAGGACTTGGGCATGAAAAACTGTTTTTT
TRBV10-3,TRBJ2-2,.,.,CASSSRFTGGLFF,TGTGCCAGCAGTTCCCGCTTCACCGGGGGGCTGTTTTTT
TRBV7-2,TRBJ1-1,.,.,CACSLEMGPHGTFF,TGTGCCTGCAGCTTAGAAATGGGGCCTCACGGAACTTTCTTT
TRBV24-1,TRBJ1-1,.,many,CATSDSGDTTEAFF,TGTGCCACCAGTGATTCGGGTGATACCACTGAAGCTTTCTTT
TRBV6-5,TRBJ1-1,.,few,CASSYSTGMGVGTEAFF,TGTGCCAGCAGTTACTCGACCGGGATGGGTGTTGGCACTGAAGCTTTCTTT
TRBV6-1,TRBJ1-2,.,few,CASSEALRGGWSGYTF,TGTGCCAGCAGTGAAGCGCTTCGTGGGGGATGGAGTGGCTACACCTTC
TRBV29-1,TRBJ2-5,TRBD2,.,CSARREPAETQYF,TGCAGCGCCCGGCGGGAGCCGGCGGAGACCCAGTACTTC
TRBV6-1,TRBJ1-1,TRBD1,.,CASRQDRGAEAFF,TGTGCCAGCAGGCAGGACAGGGGGGCTGAAGCTTTCTTT
TRBV19,TRBJ1-5,.,.,CASRGSGFGQPQHF,TGTGCCAGCAGGGGTTCGGGGTTCGGTCAGCCCCAGCATTTT
TRBV10-3,TRBJ2-3,TRBD2,few,CAISELAGGEDTQYF,TGTGCCATCAGTGAGTTGGCGGGGGGGGAAGATACGCAGTATTTT
TRBV20-1,TRBJ2-1,.,.,CSAERAYNEQFF,TGCAGTGCCGAGCGGGCCTACAATGAGCAGTTCTTC
TRBV7-9,TRBJ2-3,.,.,CASSLGTRPPADTQYF,TGTGCCAGCAGCTTAGGAACGCGTCCCCCGGCAGATACGCAGTATTTT
TRBV3-1,TRBJ1-1,.,.,CASSQSRAEAFF,TGTGCCAGCAGCCAATCGAGGGCTGAAGCTTTCTTT
TRBV7-9,TRBJ2-1,TRBD1,few,CASSLGTGSVWEQFF,TGTGCCAGCAGCTTAGGGACAGGGTCGGTATGGGAGCAGTTCTTC
TRBV12-3/TRBV12-4,TRBJ1-1,.,.,CASSFLDNTEAFF,TGTGCCAGCAGTTTCCTGGATAACACTGAAGCTTTCTTT
TRBV2,TRBJ2-6,.,many,CASSGWRESSGANVLTF,TGTGCCAGCAGCGGGTGGCGGGAAAGCTCTGGGGCCAACGTCCTGACTTTC
TRBV5-5,TRBJ1-2,TRBD1,.,CASSLSGTGQTGYTF,TGTGCCAGCAGCCTATCAGGGACAGGGCAAACGGGCTACACCTTC
TRBV20-1,TRBJ2-7,.,many,CSARAGSYEQYF,TGCAGTGCTAGAGCCGGCTCCTACGAGCAGTACTTC